Described below is a single T cell receptor (beta chain) sequence and its context. The specificity of this receptor is unknown. No clone much larger than this one lies a single base away; base qualities are absent. For this chain, trimming is 5 bases at the V end and 7 bases at the J end, and the number of junction bases without a gene match is 7. Sequences GTSNPN (CDR1) and SVGIG (CDR2) are obtained from the germline V gene (reference sequence). Including cysteine and phenylalanine, the CDR3 has 12 amino acids. Only CDR3 DNA remains: 36 bases, in frame from the first base. TCR beta repertoires were profiled from peripheral blood of approximately 13 young patients with multiple sclerosis to demonstrate the VDJtools post-analysis software. The multiple sclerosis patients were children and adolescents between about 6 and 16 years of age. The library relied on PCR. The run used an Illumina HiSeq 2500. To reduce PCR and sequencing biases, unique molecular identifiers were incorporated into the TCR beta cDNA libraries. Every 1 to 10 million input T cells yielded approximately 500,000 cDNA molecules, meaning each molecule approximated one T cell. Patient libraries were prepared and sequenced with the same protocol used for the earlier healthy control dataset. Within a given batch, samples were prepared together, multiplexed and sequenced on the same HiSeq lane. The authors processed their data as follows. MIGEC handled the raw barcoded reads, throwing out single-read molecular identifier groups before consensus assembly and CDR3 extraction. Clonotype tables were post-analysed with VDJtools, and diversity was normalized by down-sampling all datasets to the smallest sample size. Repertoire overlap clustering matched CDR3 amino acid but not nucleotide sequences to correct batch-related cross-sample contamination. TCRdb reran the public reads through fastp at Q25 and MiXCR, keeping productive beta chains. All rows with the same CDR3 protein become a single entry with the most common DNA and genes. None of the V and J calls come from the authors' own analysis; TCRdb made them. The sample table holds about 200,000 distinct CDR3 sequences, of which roughly 30% were seen once. The ten largest clones take up 3.4% of the sample.

The data were taken from a study of post-analysis software for immune sequencing data (dated by TCRdb to about 2015). Study-wide context: Relapsing-remitting, secondary progressive and progressive-relapsing multiple sclerosis were recorded as disease courses, and subtype annotation was lacking for some patients. The patient repertoires were set against around eleven previously published healthy control repertoires from donors whose ages ranged from roughly 6 to 27 years. A subset of samples was prepared in parallel using single-end sample barcoding, then pooled and co-amplified after Illumina adapter ligation. Summary of the overall study and its limitations: Normalized Chao1 diversity was significantly lower in multiple sclerosis patients than controls, suggesting substantial peripheral T-cell clonal expansion. Direct clustering with F measure showed strong co-clustering of samples prepared in the same batch, prompting a batch-effect correction. Four or five TRBV segments, including TRBV5-6, TRBV5-1 and TRBV20-1, were significantly more frequent in patients than controls. The control group was slightly older than the multiple sclerosis patient group.

The V and J genes are TRBV30 and TRBJ1-2, with 7 bases matching TRBD1. The sample was blood. This TCR was recovered from a girl aged 2-17 years with multiple sclerosis. In nucleotides, the sequence is TGTGCCTGGCACGAGGGGGCCGGTGGCTACACCTTC. Its protein is CAWHEGAGGYTF.